The next 3 T cell receptor beta chains were all read from a single sample in a study of cytomegalovirus exposure and HLA in healthy donors. Amplification used 60 Vbeta primers and 13 Jbeta primers. Data came from immunoSEQ multiplex PCR; TCRdb stores just in-frame clones and leaves some out. The table records approximately 75,000 clones, 60% to 75% of them present only once. The sample was PBMCs. The receptor set was obtained from a man in his forties in good health and CMV-seropositive.

On this clone itself: Other DNA variants within this sample encode the same CDR3. The chain combines TRBV9 with TRBJ2-3, with no clear D. Trimming stripped 4 bases from V and 3 bases from J, with 6 bases between. CDR3 length equals 12 residues. The germline V gene encodes CDR1 SGDLS and CDR2 YYNGEE. CDR3 amino acids: CASSTRTDTQYF. CDR3 nucleotide sequence: TGTGCCAGCAGCACCAGAACAGATACGCAGTATTTT.

The chain uses TRBV7-2 and TRBJ2-7, with TRBD2 matching 10 bases. This CDR3 contains 15 residues. V lost 2 bases to trimming and J lost 3 bases; unmatched junction nucleotides: 4. Per the germline V gene, CDR1 is SGHTA and CDR2 is FQGNSA. CDR3: CASSLFLAGDYEQYF. As DNA, the CDR3 is TGTGCCAGCAGCTTATTCCTAGCGGGGGACTACGAGCAGTACTTC.

V is TRBV11-3 and J is TRBJ1-1; D gene ambiguous. This CDR3 region has 13 residues. Trimming left V 2 bases short and J 8 bases short, with 12 bases between. Germline CDR1 reads SGHNT; CDR2 reads YENEEA. In DNA form, the CDR3 reads TGTGCCAGCAGCTTACCGGGGAGCCCAGAAGCTTTCTTT. The encoded protein is CASSLPGSPEAFF.